Shown below are 2 T cell receptor beta chains from a single sample sequenced in a study of blood T cell repertoires in COVID-19. Profiling relied on immunoSEQ multiplex PCR, and the TCRdb table lists in-frame clones only, not all of them. The sample lists 300,000 or so clones; about 85% were seen once. Material: PBMCs or T cells enriched from blood (not recorded which). These receptors all come from a woman aged 25 to 39 who had recovered from COVID-19.

This clone was counted between two and nine times. This sample also contains other DNA sequences that code for the same CDR3. V and J are TRBV11-2 and TRBJ2-1, with TRBD2 matching over 13 bases. This CDR3 spans 15 amino acids. V was pared by 4 bases and J by 4 bases, with 1 base of the junction left unmatched. The V gene's germline CDR1 is SGHAT and CDR2 FQNNGV. The CDR3 DNA sequence: TGTGCCAGCAGCTCGGGACTAGCGGGATACAATGAGCAGTTCTTC. Encoded protein: CASSSGLAGYNEQFF.

This chain links TRBV5-1 with TRBJ2-7; the match to TRBD1 covers 7 bases. CDR3 length: 16 residues. V gave up 0 bases and J gave up 2 bases; unmatched junction bases: 8. The germline CDR1 and CDR2 sequences are SGHRS and YFSETQ. This CDR3 is CASSLGRQGRTYEQYF. The CDR3 nucleotides read TGCGCCAGCAGCTTGGGCCGACAGGGTCGGACCTACGAGCAGTACTTC.